What follows are 10 T cell receptor beta chains derived from one specimen sequenced in a study of blood T cell repertoires in COVID-19. Sequencing was performed with immunoSEQ multiplex PCR; in TCRdb, only in-frame clones are kept and a portion is missing. The profile shows around 75,000 clones, around 89% of them singletons. Sequencing was done on a sample of peripheral blood. These receptors were obtained from a man in his fifties or sixties with acute or convalescent COVID-19.

This clone was recorded only once. The rearrangement links TRBV24-1 to TRBJ1-5; unclear D gene. V lost 1 base and J lost 7, with 10 bases in between. Germline V gives CDR1 KGHDR, CDR2 SFDVKD. CDR3 length equals 14 residues. The CDR3 protein is CATSDFTLSQPQHF. In nucleotides, the CDR3 is TGTGCCACCAGTGATTTTACGCTAAGCCAGCCCCAGCATTTT.

This chain connects TRBV10-1 to TRBJ1-2, with D maybe TRBD1 (6 bases). CDR1 is WNHNN, CDR2 SYGVQD, per germline (reference sequence). The germline V and J ends were trimmed by 8 bases and 12 bases, with 13 bases remaining between them. The CDR3 contains 10 residues. The CDR3 loop is CASRDTEHTF. The CDR3 coding sequence is TGCGCCAGCCGGGACACCGAGCACACCTTC.

The rearrangement uses TRBV5-6 and TRBJ2-7, with D possibly being TRBD1 (5 bases). CDR1 and CDR2 (germline): SGHDT, YYEEEE. V gave up 0 bases and J gave up 2 bases, with 18 bases separating them. This CDR3 has 17 residues. The CDR3 region has the DNA TGTGCCAGCAGCTTGGGGTGGGGCGGTAGGGCGGCCTACGAGCAGTACTTC. Translated, it gives CASSLGWGGRAAYEQYF.

The V call is TRBV18, the J call TRBJ1-3, with a tentative D call TRBD1 (6 bases). The CDR3 totals 14 residues. The V and J ends lost 5 bases and 3 bases respectively, with 11 bases between them. Germline-derived CDR1 and CDR2 are KGHSH and LQKENI. The CDR3 sequence: CASSEQGYGNTIYF. CDR3 DNA: TGTGCCAGCTCAGAACAGGGTTATGGAAACACCATATATTTT.

The chain joins TRBV10-2 to TRBJ2-3; 7 positions match TRBD2. V dropped 3 bases and J dropped 8; count of bases not matched to a gene: 8. Germline assignment: CDR1 WSHSY and CDR2 SAAADI. This CDR3 spans 14 amino acids. CDR3: CASSDGGSGATQYF. The DNA for the CDR3 is TGCGCCAGCAGTGACGGCGGGAGTGGTGCTACGCAGTATTTT.

The rearrangement joins TRBV18 to TRBJ1-1, with D perhaps matching TRBD1 (6 bases). Germline V gene lookup returns CDR1 KGHSH and CDR2 LQKENI. CDR3 size: 15 residues. The germline V and J ends were trimmed by 2 bases and 11 bases, with 21 bases remaining between them. The CDR3 region is CASSPDLGHSVKAFF. For the CDR3, the DNA is TGTGCCAGCTCACCAGATTTGGGACATTCGGTAAAGGCTTTCTTT. The full variable domain, with the rest looked up from reference TRBV18 and TRBJ1-1, is NAGVMQNPRHLVRRRGQEARLRCSPMKGHSHVYWYRQLPEEGLKFMVYLQKENIIDESGMPKERFSAEFPKEGPSILRIQQVVRGDSAAYFCASSPDLGHSVKAFFGQGTRLTVV.

This clone was seen a single time. The CDR3 DNA reads as TGTGCCAGCGGACAAGTTGACACCAACTATGGCTACACCTTC. It codes for CASGQVDTNYGYTF. V usage is TRBV5-6 and J usage is TRBJ1-2, with D perhaps TRBD1 (5 bases). This CDR3 contains 14 residues. Trimming stripped 7 bases from V and 2 bases from J, with 15 bases between. Germline assignment: CDR1 SGHDT and CDR2 YYEEEE.

The chain couples TRBV5-1 to TRBJ2-7; 10 nucleotides match TRBD2. Germline V gene lookup returns CDR1 SGHRS and CDR2 YFSETQ. The CDR3 covers 14 residues. V trimming: 1 base; J trimming: 5 bases; junction bases outside the gene matches: 3. The CDR3 bases are TGCGCCAGCAGCTTGCTAGCGGGAGTGAACGAGCAGTACTTC. This sequence encodes CASSLLAGVNEQYF.

The V call is TRBV19, the J call TRBJ2-5; 8 bases match TRBD2. The CDR3 runs to 14 residues. The V gene's germline CDR1 is LNHDA and CDR2 SQIVND (reference sequence). J lost 5 bases, V lost 6 bases, and 8 bases had no gene match. CDR3 residues: CASSFGRAKETQYF. The CDR3, as DNA: TGTGCCAGTAGCTTCGGGAGGGCTAAGGAGACCCAGTACTTC.

The chain employs TRBV2 and TRBJ2-1; 10 nucleotides align to TRBD2. Trimming took 4 bases from V and 5 from J; bases not matched to a gene: 8. Looked up from germline, CDR1 is SNHLY and CDR2 is FYNNEI. The CDR3 has 16 residues. Here the CDR3 DNA reads TGTGCCAGCAGTGGTTCCCTAGCGGGAGCGAACAATGAGCAGTTCTTC. It is translated as CASSGSLAGANNEQFF.